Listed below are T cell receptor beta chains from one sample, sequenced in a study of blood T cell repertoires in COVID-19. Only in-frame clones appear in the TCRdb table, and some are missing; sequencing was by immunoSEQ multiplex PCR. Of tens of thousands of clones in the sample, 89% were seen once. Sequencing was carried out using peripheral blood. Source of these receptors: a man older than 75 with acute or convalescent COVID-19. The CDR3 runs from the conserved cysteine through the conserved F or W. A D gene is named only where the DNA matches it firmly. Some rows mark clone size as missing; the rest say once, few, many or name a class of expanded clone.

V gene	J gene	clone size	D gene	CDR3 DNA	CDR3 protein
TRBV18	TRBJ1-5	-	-	TGTGCCAGCTCACCAAGTCCAGCGTTGGGCAATCAGCCCCAGCATTTT	CASSPSPALGNQPQHF
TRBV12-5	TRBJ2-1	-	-	TGTGCTAGTGGCTCGGGACCCAGGGGCAATGAGCAGTTCTTC	CASGSGPRGNEQFF
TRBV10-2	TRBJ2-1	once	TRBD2	TGCGCCAGCAGTGAGAATGTGGGACTAGCGGGAGAATGGCGTTTTGAGCAGTTCTTC	CASSENVGLAGEWRFEQFF
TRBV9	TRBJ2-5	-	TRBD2	TGTGCCAGCAGCGTGGGACTAGCGGTAGAGACCCAGTACTTC	CASSVGLAVETQYF
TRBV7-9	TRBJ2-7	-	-	TGTGCCAGCAGCGGGAGATCCTACGAGCAGTACTTC	CASSGRSYEQYF
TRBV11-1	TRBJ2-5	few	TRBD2	TGTGCCAGCAGCCGCCGGGGGGGAGAGACCCAGTACTTC	CASSRRGGETQYF
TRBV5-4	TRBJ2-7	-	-	TGTGCCAGCAGCCCCCAGGGCTCCTACGAGCAGTACTTC	CASSPQGSYEQYF
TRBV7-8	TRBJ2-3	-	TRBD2	TGTGCCAGCAGCTTATTCGCAGGACTAGCGGGAGGCGTGACTAGCACAGATACGCAGTATTTT	CASSLFAGLAGGVTSTDTQYF
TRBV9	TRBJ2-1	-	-	TGTGCCAGCAGCCCGGACAGCCGTAAGAACAATGAGCAGTTCTTC	CASSPDSRKNNEQFF
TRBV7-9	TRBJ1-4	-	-	TGTGCCAGCAGCTTATCGACAGCAACTAATGAAAAACTGTTTTTT	CASSLSTATNEKLFF
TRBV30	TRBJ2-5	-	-	TGTGCCTGGAGTGTACGGCTAGGAGAGACCCAGTACTTC	CAWSVRLGETQYF
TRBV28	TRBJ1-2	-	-	TGTGCCAGCAGTCCCCCCAGTAACCTTGACTATGGCTACACCTTC	CASSPPSNLDYGYTF
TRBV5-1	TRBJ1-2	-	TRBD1	TGCGCCAGCAGCTTTCAGGGGGCAGCTAACTATGGCTACACCTTC	CASSFQGAANYGYTF
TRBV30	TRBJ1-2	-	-	TGTGCCTGGAGTGTTCAGGGGCCCTTCTATGGCTACACCTTC	CAWSVQGPFYGYTF
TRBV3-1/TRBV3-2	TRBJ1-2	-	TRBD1	TGTGCCAGCAGCTTCGACAGGGGAGACGGCTACACCTTC	CASSFDRGDGYTF
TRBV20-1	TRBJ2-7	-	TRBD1	TGCAGTGCTAGTTCAACCGGGACAGGTATCTACGAGCAGTACTTC	CSASSTGTGIYEQYF
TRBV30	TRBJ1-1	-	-	TGTGCCTGGAGTCCTACGGGTCCTGCCCGGGCTTTCTTT	CAWSPTGPARAFF
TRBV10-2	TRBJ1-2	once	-	TGCGCCAGCAGTGATGCAGGCAGACCCTATGGCTACACCTTC	CASSDAGRPYGYTF
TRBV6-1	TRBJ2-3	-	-	TGTGCCAGCAGTGAAGGGCCCGGGACTTCTTTACGGACGCAGTATTTT	CASSEGPGTSLRTQYF
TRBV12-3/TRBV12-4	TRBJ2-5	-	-	TGTGCCAGCAGTACCGACTTCCCAGAGACCCAGTACTTC	CASSTDFPETQYF
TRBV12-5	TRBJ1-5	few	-	TGTGCTAGTCGACAGTTTAATCAGCCCCAGCATTTT	CASRQFNQPQHF
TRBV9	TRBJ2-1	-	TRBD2	TGTGCCAGCAGCTTTAGTACGGGGGGTGAGCAGTTCTTC	CASSFSTGGEQFF
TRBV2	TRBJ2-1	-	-	TGTGCCACCCAGGAGGGATACTCCTACAATGAGCAGTTCTTC	CATQEGYSYNEQFF
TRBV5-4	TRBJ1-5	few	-	TGTGCCAGCACGAGGGCCCACAGCAATCAGCCCCAGCATTTT	CASTRAHSNQPQHF
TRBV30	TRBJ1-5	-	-	TGTGCCTGGAATGCTGCGAGCAATCAGCCCCAGCATTTT	CAWNAASNQPQHF
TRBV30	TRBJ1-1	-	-	TGTGCCTGGGGCCTAGTGGGGAGGCGCACTGAAGCTTTCTTT	CAWGLVGRRTEAFF
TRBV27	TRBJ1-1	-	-	TGTGCCAGCAGTCCGGCGGTGAACACTGAAGCTTTCTTT	CASSPAVNTEAFF
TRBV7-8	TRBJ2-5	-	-	TGTGCCAGCAGCCTAGCACGGGGTTCAGGTCAAGAGACCCAGTACTTC	CASSLARGSGQETQYF
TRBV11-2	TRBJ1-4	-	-	TGTGCCAGCAGCTTTGGTTCAGATGAAAAACTGTTTTTT	CASSFGSDEKLFF
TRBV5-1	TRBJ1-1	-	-	TGCGCCAGCAGCCTTATGGCGGGGACTGAAGCTTTCTTT	CASSLMAGTEAFF
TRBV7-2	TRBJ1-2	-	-	TGTGCCAGCAGATTAGGACAGATTAACTATGGCTACACCTTC	CASRLGQINYGYTF
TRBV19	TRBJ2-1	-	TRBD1	TGTGCCAGTAGTATCCCGACAGGGGAAAATGAGCAGTTCTTC	CASSIPTGENEQFF
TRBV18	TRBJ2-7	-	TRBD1	TGTGCCAGCTCACCGATGACAGGGGCTAGGTCCTACGAGCAGTACTTC	CASSPMTGARSYEQYF
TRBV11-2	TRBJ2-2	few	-	TGTGCCAGCAGCCCGTTGGCAGTTAACACCGGGGAGCTGTTTTTT	CASSPLAVNTGELFF
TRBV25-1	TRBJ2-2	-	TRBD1	TGTGCCAGCAGTGAATACCAGGGGGCCGGCGGGAACACCGGGGAGCTGTTTTTT	CASSEYQGAGGNTGELFF
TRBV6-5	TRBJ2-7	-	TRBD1	TGTGCCAGCAGTACCCCGGGACAGGACTACGAGCAGTACTTC	CASSTPGQDYEQYF
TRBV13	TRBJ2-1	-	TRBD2	TGTGCCAGCAGCAAGACTAGCGGGGTGGGGAATGAGCAGTTCTTC	CASSKTSGVGNEQFF